This passage covers 5 T cell receptor beta chains from one sample sequenced in a study of CD8+ T cells in alopecia areata. The treatment denotes: oral pan-JAK inhibitor, 5-10 mg twice daily. Reverse transcribed after extraction, RNA yielded cDNA as the sequencing template. Sequencing was performed with immunoSEQ multiplex PCR; in TCRdb, only in-frame clones are kept and a portion is missing. The sample records 190,000 or so clones, about 60% being singletons. Specimen: CD4+ T cells sorted from blood, collected at week 4, from a patient treated with tofacitinib. All receptors come from a human donor with alopecia areata.

The V call is TRBV29-1, the J call TRBJ2-7; D ambiguous. V lost 3 bases to trimming and J lost 5 bases, with 8 bases between them. Germline-derived CDR1 and CDR2 are SQVTM and ANQGSEA. The CDR3 is 11 amino acids. The CDR3 loop reads CSVDGLHEQYF. Written as DNA, the CDR3 is TGCAGCGTTGATGGGCTACACGAGCAGTACTTC.

The chain employs TRBV30 and TRBJ1-2, with D unclear. The CDR3 has 11 amino acids. The germline V gene encodes CDR1 GTSNPN and CDR2 SVGIG (reference sequence). The ends were cut back, 3 bases at V and 5 bases at J, with 7 bases in the middle. The CDR3 spells CAWSGLYGYTF. The CDR3 region has the DNA TGTGCCTGGAGCGGCCTATATGGCTACACCTTC.

This chain links TRBV5-1 with TRBJ2-5, with TRBD2 identical over 7 bases. Per the germline V gene, CDR1 is SGHRS and CDR2 is YFSETQ. J lost 4 bases, V lost 1 base, and 10 bases had no gene match. There are 16 residues in the CDR3. CDR3 sequence reads: CASSLTAGREGETQYF. The CDR3 bases are TGCGCCAGCAGCTTGACGGCGGGCAGGGAGGGAGAGACCCAGTACTTC.

Turning to this clone: Additional DNA sequences in this sample encode the identical CDR3. The genes are TRBV30 and TRBJ1-6; possibly TRBD1 for D (5 bases). The V end lost 5 bases, the J end lost 5 bases, and 10 bases lay between the germline ends. This CDR3 is 13 amino acids long. The germline gives CDR1 GTSNPN, CDR2 SVGIG (reference sequence). The CDR3, as DNA: TGTGCCTGGGGGACTGGCGATAATTCACCCCTCCACTTT. Translated, it gives CAWGTGDNSPLHF.

This clone was seen more than once but under ten times. The chain links TRBV10-3 to TRBJ2-7, with a tentative D call TRBD2 (5 bases). This CDR3 spans 12 amino acids. The germline V gene has CDR1 ENHRY and CDR2 SYGVKD. Trimming removed 3 bases at V and 5 bases at J, with 8 bases between. Here the CDR3 reads CAISDSVDEQYF. The CDR3 DNA follows: TGTGCCATCAGTGATAGCGTGGACGAGCAGTACTTC.